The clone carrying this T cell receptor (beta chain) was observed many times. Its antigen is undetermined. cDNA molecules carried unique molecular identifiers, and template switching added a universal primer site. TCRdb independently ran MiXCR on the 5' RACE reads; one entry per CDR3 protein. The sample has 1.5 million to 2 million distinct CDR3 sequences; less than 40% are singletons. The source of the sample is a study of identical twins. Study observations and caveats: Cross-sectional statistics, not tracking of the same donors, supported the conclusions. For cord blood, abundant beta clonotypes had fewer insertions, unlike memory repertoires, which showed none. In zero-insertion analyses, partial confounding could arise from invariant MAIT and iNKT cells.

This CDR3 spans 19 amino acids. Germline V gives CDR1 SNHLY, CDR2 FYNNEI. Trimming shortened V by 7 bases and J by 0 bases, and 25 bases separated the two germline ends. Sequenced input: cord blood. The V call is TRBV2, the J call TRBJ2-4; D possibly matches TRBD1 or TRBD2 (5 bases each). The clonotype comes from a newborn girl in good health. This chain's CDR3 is CASNRRGSGGQLAKNIQYF. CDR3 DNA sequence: TGTGCCAGCAATAGAAGGGGCAGCGGAGGACAACTAGCCAAAAACATTCAGTACTTC.